This T cell receptor (beta chain) was profiled in a study of vaccination and CD4 T cells after COVID-19 (dated by TCRdb to between 2021 and 2024). In the study overall: The convalescent cohort included six males and four females, with two Hispanic individuals, seven Caucasians, two Asians and one multiracial person. Each participant got two doses of either the Pfizer-BioNTech BNT162b2 vaccine (n=8) or the Moderna mRNA-1273 vaccine (n=2). Post-COVID blood samples were collected from convalescent patients a median of roughly 100 days after diagnosis, with a range of roughly 35 to 170 days. Post-vaccine blood samples were obtained a median of roughly 75 days after the second vaccine dose, with a range of about 12 to 241 days. For stimulating the cultures, overlapping spike peptide pools were used, derived from SARS-CoV-2 as well as from the common cold coronaviruses HCoV-NL63, HCoV-OC43 and HCoV-229E. Control cultures used a CEFX viral epitope pool as positive control, an HIV-1 Nef peptide pool as negative control, or no peptide. In under twelve COVID-19 convalescent patients and a handful of infection-naive healthy vaccine recipients, researchers compared the spike-specific CD4+ TCR repertoire from before mRNA vaccination with the repertoire from after. Findings and caveats that apply to the study as a whole: An increase in the median number of SARS-CoV-2-reactive clonotypes from 21 after infection to 38 after vaccination was observed, but the change was not found to be significant. Of the vaccine-specific clones in convalescent patients, 304 of 307, or nearly all, reacted only to SARS-CoV-2 spike and did not cross-react with common cold coronaviruses. In convalescent patients, a median 86.3% of post-vaccine SARS-CoV-2-reactive clones were detected only after vaccination, and vaccine-specific priming was suggested by this finding. Only a relatively small number of convalescent patients were included in the study, and early timepoints following natural infection were not analyzed.

Library generation was performed with PCR. At the Johns Hopkins FTIC core, DNA from the cultured CD4+ T cells underwent TCR sequencing with the Oncomine TCR Beta short-read assay. The QIAamp micro DNA kit was used to extract genomic DNA from the cultured CD4+ T cells. Oncomine TCR Beta libraries from cultured CD4+ T cells were pooled with unique dual indexes and sequenced on an Illumina iSeq 100. The authors' analysis ran thus. Non-productive sequences were filtered out, and CDR3s that did not start with C, did not end with F or W, or were shorter than 7 amino acids were discarded. Antigen-specific clonotypes were identified with the MANAFEST web application by comparing peptide-stimulated wells with reference and other culture wells. To be called positive, a clone needed an FDR below 0.05, an odds ratio above 5, and a productive frequency above 0.1% in at least two of three replicate wells. A clonotype was classed as cross-reactive if the clonotype showed significant expansion both in SARS-CoV-2 spike wells and in at least one common cold coronavirus spike condition. Similarity between CDR3 sequences was evaluated in R version 3.6.1 using Levenshtein distances (stringdist) and unrooted phylogenetic trees (ape). The public reads were reprocessed in TCRdb via fastp at Q25 and MiXCR, keeping in-frame beta chains. Entries that share a CDR3 protein sequence are merged under the most common genes and DNA. What appears here as the V and J calls and clone size reflects TCRdb's work, not the paper's. The sample has about 13,000 distinct CDR3 sequences on record, 25% to 30% of them singletons. The top ten clonotypes cover around 27% of the sample.

CDR1 and CDR2, looked up from the germline V gene, are MNHNS and SASEGT. V is reduced by 5 bases and J by 4 bases, leaving a spacing of 11 bases between them. The CDR3 sequence holds 13 residues, the cysteine and phenylalanine included. The only DNA kept is the CDR3, 39 bases in frame from the first base. Of note for this clonotype: Its antigen has not been determined. The input lacks base qualities; no much larger clone sits a single base away.

Per the publication, the treatment or condition label means: roughly 10-day PBMC culture with coronavirus spike peptide pools or control peptides (ViraFEST assay). To expand antigen-specific T cells with peptide pools and then pick out the expanded clonotypes through TCR sequencing, the study relied on the ViraFEST assay. Negative nucleocapsid antibody tests before and after vaccination confirmed that the healthy vaccine recipients had no prior SARS-CoV-2 infection. PBMCs were cultured at about 2 million per well in IMDM supplemented with approximately 4.7% human AB serum and around 10 IU/ml IL-2, with approximately 10 ug/ml peptide pools added. On days 3 and 7, half of the culture medium was replaced with fresh IL-2-containing medium. After less than 12 days of culture, CD4+ T cells were isolated by negative selection using the EasySep CD4+ T cell isolation kit. Ficoll-Paque Plus gradient centrifugation was used to isolate PBMCs from whole blood, and the isolated PBMCs were then either used fresh or cryopreserved at -140C. Each culture condition was generally run in triplicate wells.

Here the sequenced sample was CD4+ T cells from blood, cultured in vitro, taken before SARS-CoV-2 vaccination. The sequence links TRBV6-1 to TRBJ1-1; TRBD1 is a weak D gene call, 5 bases matching. This clonotype originated in a human donor who received a COVID-19 vaccine. Read as DNA, the sequence is TGTGCCAGCAGTAAAACAGGCTTCACTGAAGCTTTCTTT. The resulting protein is CASSKTGFTEAFF.